One sample yielded the 16 T cell receptor beta chains listed below, sequenced in a study of T cells in Graves' hyperthyroidism and ophthalmopathy. RNA transcripts yielded amplified TCR beta CDR3 regions. The primer set for the first-round RT-PCR of the TCR CDR3 was HTBI. TCRdb re-called the multiplex PCR reads through MiXCR, storing one row per CDR3 protein. The profile shows around 600,000 distinct CDR3 sequences, about 15% of them singletons. The sequenced material came from blood. These receptors were collected from a woman aged 25 to 39 with Graves' hyperthyroidism.

The chain is built from TRBV6-2 or TRBV6-3 and TRBJ2-3, with D possibly matching TRBD2 (5 bases). CDR3 length: 12 residues. CDR1 and CDR2 (germline): MNHEY, SVGEGT. V was trimmed by 6 bases and J by 5 bases, leaving 9 bases between them. CDR3 residues: CASSGVEDTQYF. CDR3 in DNA: TGTGCCAGCAGCGGGGTGGAAGATACGCAGTATTTT.

The chain is built from TRBV9 and TRBJ2-7; D is uncertain. The CDR3 spans 15 residues. Germline-derived CDR1 and CDR2 are SGDLS and YYNGEE. Trimming took 0 bases from V and 0 from J, leaving 10 bases between them. This chain's CDR3 is CASSVATGSSYEQYF. The CDR3 coding sequence is TGTGCCAGCAGCGTAGCTACCGGGTCCTCCTACGAGCAGTACTTC. Full variable domain (rest looked up from reference TRBV9 and TRBJ2-7): DSGVTQTPKHLITATGQRVTLRCSPRSGDLSVYWYQQSLDQGLQFLIQYYNGEERAKGNILERFSAQQFPDLHSELNLSSLELGDSALYFCASSVATGSSYEQYFGPGTRLTVT.

This clonotype has ten or more counts. The chain couples TRBV7-9 to TRBJ2-3; 13 positions agree with TRBD2. Germline V CDR1 and CDR2: SEHNR, FQNEAQ (reference sequence). Germline trimming cut 2 bases from V and 2 bases from J; bases unmatched to any gene: 7. This CDR3 has 18 amino acids. CDR3 protein: CASSLRTSGSFVTDTQYF. The CDR3 DNA follows: TGTGCCAGCAGCTTAAGGACTAGCGGGAGTTTTGTCACAGATACGCAGTATTTT.

This clonotype was seen repeatedly, ten times or more. The gene calls are TRBV7-2 and TRBJ2-1; TRBD2 aligns across 14 bases. Germline CDR1 is SGHTA and CDR2 is FQGNSA. The CDR3 runs to 18 residues. Germline trimming cut 1 base from V and 4 bases from J; bases unmatched to any gene: 6. The CDR3 loop is CASSLVGTSGSLYNEQFF. CDR3 sequence (DNA): TGTGCCAGCAGCTTAGTAGGGACTAGCGGGAGTTTATACAATGAGCAGTTCTTC.

In this sample, this clonotype turned up many times. The CDR3 DNA reads as TGTGCCAGCAGCTTACATGTGGCAGGGGTACCATACGAGCAGTACTTC. Its protein product is CASSLHVAGVPYEQYF. This chain connects TRBV7-2 to TRBJ2-7, with D possibly TRBD1 on 6 matching bases. V was pared by 2 bases and J by 4 bases, with 18 bases between. Germline CDR1 SGHTA, CDR2 FQGNSA. The CDR3 totals 16 residues.

This clonotype showed up just a few times. The chain uses TRBV19 and TRBJ2-7; 9 bases line up with TRBD2. CDR3 size: 13 residues. Germline loops: CDR1 LNHDA, CDR2 SQIVND (reference sequence). V lost 11 bases and J lost 6; bases outside the gene matches: 11. The CDR3 sequence: CASMAGGRGEQYF. CDR3 bases: TGTGCCTCGATGGCGGGAGGGCGTGGCGAGCAGTACTTC.

V gene TRBV29-1 combines with J gene TRBJ2-7; 7 nucleotides agree with TRBD2. This CDR3 spans 15 amino acids. The germline V gene encodes CDR1 SQVTM and CDR2 ANQGSEA. V was clipped by 0 bases and J by 3 bases; unmatched bases: 8. The CDR3 here is CSVEDATSEDYEQYF. The CDR3 bases are TGCAGCGTTGAAGATGCAACTAGCGAAGACTACGAGCAGTACTTC.

This clonotype showed up many times. The CDR3 region is CASSYGQNNSPLHF. The CDR3 DNA sequence: TGTGCCAGCAGTTACGGACAGAATAATTCACCCCTCCACTTT. The J gene is TRBJ1-6, the V gene TRBV27; weak D call: TRBD1 (6 bases). From germline, CDR1 is MNHEY and CDR2 SMNVEV (reference sequence). V lost 4 bases and J 5 bases, leaving 9 bases between the germline ends. The length of the CDR3 is 14 residues.

This clonotype was detected a few times. This chain joins TRBV19 and TRBJ2-7, with 7 nucleotides matching TRBD1. The V gene end was trimmed by 6 bases and the J gene end by 3 bases; junction bases not matched to a gene: 8. This CDR3 is built from 14 residues. Germline V gives CDR1 LNHDA, CDR2 SQIVND (reference sequence). In nucleotides, the CDR3 is TGTGCCAGTAGAAGGACAGGAACGGACTACGAGCAGTACTTC. It encodes CASRRTGTDYEQYF.

This clonotype was seen only a few times. The chain couples TRBV6-5 to TRBJ2-7; D not resolved. CDR3 length equals 15 residues. Germline loops: CDR1 MNHEY, CDR2 SVGAGI. The ends were cut back, 2 bases at V and 5 bases at J, with 16 bases in the middle. The CDR3 DNA is TGTGCCAGCAGTTACGCCTCGGTCCAAAACCACGAGCAGTACTTC. It codes for CASSYASVQNHEQYF.

This clonotype has only a few counts. This sequence joins TRBV15 and TRBJ2-7; D gene ambiguous. V was cut by 1 base and J by 6 bases, with 16 bases left in between. The CDR3 is made up of 15 amino acids. CDR1 is LNHNV and CDR2 is YYDKDF in the germline V gene (reference sequence). The CDR3 region is CATSRGGSPPSEQYF. CDR3 coding DNA: TGTGCCACCAGCAGAGGGGGATCCCCCCCCTCCGAGCAGTACTTC. The full variable domain, rest sourced from reference TRBV15 and TRBJ2-7, is DAMVIQNPRYQVTQFGKPVTLSCSQTLNHNVMYWYQQKSSQAPKLLFHYYDKDFNNEADTPDNFQSRRPNTSFCFLDIRSPGLGDTAMYLCATSRGGSPPSEQYFGPGTRLTVT.

J is TRBJ1-1 and V is TRBV7-2; weak D call: TRBD1 (6 bases). There are 13 residues in the CDR3. The germline V gene encodes CDR1 SGHTA and CDR2 FQGNSA. V lost 2 bases and J 7 bases, leaving 11 bases between the germline ends. The CDR3 DNA is TGTGCCAGCAGCTTATCAGGGGTTATTGAAGCTTTCTTT. This sequence encodes CASSLSGVIEAFF.

In its sample, this clonotype was seen many times. Here the CDR3 DNA reads TGTGCCAGCCGGCTAGCGGATTACGAGCAGTACTTC. Its translation: CASRLADYEQYF. The chain uses TRBV7-2 and TRBJ2-7; 7 bases are shared with TRBD2. This CDR3 has 12 amino acids. J was trimmed by 4 bases and V by 8 bases; bases with no gene match: 5. Germline V CDR1 and CDR2: SGHTA, FQGNSA.

This clonotype was detected only a few times. The V and J genes are TRBV10-3 and TRBJ1-3; D gene uncertain. The CDR3 extends over 13 amino acids. The germline V gene encodes CDR1 ENHRY and CDR2 SYGVKD. V was shortened by 10 bases and J by 1 base, with 11 bases between the two germline ends. CDR3 bases: TGTGCCAACTCGGAGGGATCTGGAAACACCATATATTTT. Amino acid sequence: CANSEGSGNTIYF.

This clonotype was detected ten times or more. This sequence joins TRBV20-1 and TRBJ1-1; 7 bases line up with TRBD1. This CDR3 region has 14 residues. V was pared by 3 bases and J by 3 bases, with 7 bases of the junction left unmatched. Germline values: CDR1 DFQATT, CDR2 SNEGSKA (reference sequence). CDR3 in amino acids: CSASWDSSYTEAFF. The CDR3 bases are TGCAGTGCTAGCTGGGACAGCAGTTACACTGAAGCTTTCTTT.

This clonotype occurred many times. The V call is TRBV3-1, the J call TRBJ2-4; a weak D match, TRBD1 (6 bases). Trimming shortened V by 0 bases and J by 11 bases, and 11 bases separated the two germline ends. Per the germline V gene, CDR1 is LGHDT and CDR2 is YNNKEL (reference sequence). The CDR3 covers 13 residues. This CDR3 is CASSQDPYRVQYF. The CDR3 DNA reads TGTGCCAGCAGCCAAGATCCTTACAGGGTTCAGTACTTC.